Detailed here is one TCR beta chain. This clonotype has a single count. This clone's antigen is unknown. Per-base quality was not reported, and no clone a single base away is much larger than it. One read provides weak support. The 39 donors, aged roughly 6 to 95 years, were systemically healthy Caucasian individuals from Russia. About 10 milliliters of peripheral blood were collected from each donor into EDTA-treated Vacutainer tubes. Ficoll-Paque density-gradient centrifugation was used to isolate PBMCs, with at least 6.5 million per sample. Trizol reagent was used to extract total RNA from PBMCs, with at least 6 micrograms per sample. For every donor, an aliquot of PBMCs went through flow cytometry to measure the percentages of naive CD45RAhigh/CD27high T cells. The sample comes from a study of blood T cells in healthy people across ages (dated by TCRdb to the mid-2010s). Broadly, across the study: In model experiments, template switching captured roughly one uniquely barcoded TCR beta cDNA molecule for every two T cells. Age-related changes in TCR beta repertoire diversity were measured in the study by deep sequencing normalized with unique cDNA molecular identifiers. The donors were split into four age groups: young (average about 16 years), middle-aged (about 40), aged (roughly 68) and long-lived (approximately 80). To avoid experimental bias, donors of different ages were randomly spread across the sequencing lanes. Two additional independent replicas of 1 million unique cDNA reads from the same blood draw were analyzed for two donors (one aged 18 to 30 and one aged 80 or older). The full study reports these points: The CMV infection status of donors was not known, potentially confounding age-related changes in expanded clonotypes. The long-lived group showed more naive CD4+ T cells, fewer expanded clones and increased TCR diversity than the aged group, suggesting age selection. Since profiling was done on bulk unsorted PBMCs, naive and antigen-experienced compartments could not be conclusively compared. Observed TCR beta diversity correlated strongly with the percentage of naive T cells measured by flow cytometry. Estimates of total diversity based on one million sequenced T cells were regarded as lower bounds and as underestimates. Observed TCR beta diversity per million T cells fell roughly linearly with age, and a significant reduction was already apparent by age around 36.

Libraries came from 5' RACE. Sequencer: Illumina HiSeq 2500. A second 7 to 11 cycle PCR used a sample-barcoded 5' primer and a J-beta primer mix. Each TCR beta cDNA molecule received a unique molecular identifier from a template-switch 5' adaptor carrying 12 random nucleotides. Each sample yielded at least 3 million CDR3-containing paired-end reads. First-strand cDNA synthesis was performed from all RNA using the Mint cDNA synthesis kit, with priming by a TRBC-specific oligonucleotide. After uracil-DNA glycosylase treatment, a first 18-cycle PCR used universal primers M1SS and BC2_uni_R on all cDNA. On the authors' methods: For normalization, 1 million high-quality reads were randomly selected from each sample, with every read carrying a distinct molecular identifier. Reads sharing molecular identifiers were discarded rather than binned into consensus sequences. MiTCR, set to a Q25 quality threshold and the strictest error-elimination algorithm, was used for CDR3 identification, clonotype clustering and error correction. A nonparametric unseen species model with Euler transformation was used to estimate lower-bound total TCR beta diversity. TCRdb ran its own pipeline on the public reads, namely fastp trimming at Q25 and MiXCR clone calling, and kept in-frame beta chains. Each entry is one CDR3 protein sequence, shown with its most common DNA and genes. Here the V and J calls rest on TCRdb's processing, not on the authors' analysis. For this sample the table gives fewer than 700,000 distinct CDR3 sequences, of which around 43% were detected only once. The ten biggest clones cover 30% of the sample.

Cut back by 6 bases and 8 bases, the V and J ends lie 17 bases apart. The CDR3 holds 14 amino acids from the cysteine to the phenylalanine. Solely the CDR3 DNA is kept, with 42 bases framed from the first base. The germline V gene supplies CDR1 MNHEY and CDR2 SVGEGT. Sequencing was performed on blood. The chain links TRBV6-2 or TRBV6-3 with TRBJ2-1; the D segment cannot be called with confidence. This TCR was recovered from a man older than 75 in good health. The DNA sequence reads TGTGCCAGCAGGCCCCTCATTGCAGTCCATGAGCAGTTCTTC. Translated, it reads CASRPLIAVHEQFF.